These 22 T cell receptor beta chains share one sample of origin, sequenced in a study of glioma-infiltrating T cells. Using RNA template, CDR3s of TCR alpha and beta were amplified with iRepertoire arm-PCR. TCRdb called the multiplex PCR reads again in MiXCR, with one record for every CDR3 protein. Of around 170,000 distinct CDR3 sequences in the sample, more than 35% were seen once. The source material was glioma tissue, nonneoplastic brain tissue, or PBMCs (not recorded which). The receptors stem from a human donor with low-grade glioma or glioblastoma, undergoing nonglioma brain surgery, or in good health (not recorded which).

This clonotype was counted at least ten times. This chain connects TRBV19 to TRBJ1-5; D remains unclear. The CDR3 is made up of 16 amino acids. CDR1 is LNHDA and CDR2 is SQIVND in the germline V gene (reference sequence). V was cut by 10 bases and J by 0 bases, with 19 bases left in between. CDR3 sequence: CATTRARRLSNQPQHF. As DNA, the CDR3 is TGTGCCACTACGAGAGCCCGGAGGCTTAGCAATCAGCCCCAGCATTTT.

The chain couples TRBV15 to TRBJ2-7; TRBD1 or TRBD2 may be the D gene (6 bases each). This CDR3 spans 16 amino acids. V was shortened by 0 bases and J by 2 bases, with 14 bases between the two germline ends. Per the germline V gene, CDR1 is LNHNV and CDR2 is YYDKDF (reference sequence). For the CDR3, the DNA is TGTGCCACCAGCAGAGATGGGGGCGGGACGACCTACGAGCAGTACTTC. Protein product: CATSRDGGGTTYEQYF.

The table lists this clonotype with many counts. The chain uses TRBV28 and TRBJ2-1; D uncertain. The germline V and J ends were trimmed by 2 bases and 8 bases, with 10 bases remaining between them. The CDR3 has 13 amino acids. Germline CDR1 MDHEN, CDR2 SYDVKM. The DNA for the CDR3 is TGTGCCAGCAGTTTAGTACCGTCCTATGAGCAGTTCTTC. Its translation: CASSLVPSYEQFF.

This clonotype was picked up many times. The CDR3 reads CASSPPKGGHTEAFF. In DNA form, the CDR3 reads TGTGCCAGCAGCCCGCCCAAGGGGGGTCACACTGAAGCTTTCTTT. The chain joins TRBV7-2 to TRBJ1-1; maybe TRBD1 (6 bases). The CDR3 runs to 15 residues. V lost 5 bases and J 3 bases, leaving 16 bases between the germline ends. The germline V gene encodes CDR1 SGHTA and CDR2 FQGNSA.

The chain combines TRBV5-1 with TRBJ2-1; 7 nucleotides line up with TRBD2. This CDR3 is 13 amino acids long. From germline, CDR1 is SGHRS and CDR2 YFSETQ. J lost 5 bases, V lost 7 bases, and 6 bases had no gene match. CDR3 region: CASLGTTHNEQFF. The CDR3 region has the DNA TGCGCCAGCCTCGGGACTACTCACAATGAGCAGTTCTTC.

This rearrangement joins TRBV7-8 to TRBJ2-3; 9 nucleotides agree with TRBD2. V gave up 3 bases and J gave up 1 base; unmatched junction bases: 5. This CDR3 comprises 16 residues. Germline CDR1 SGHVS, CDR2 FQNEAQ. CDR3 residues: CASSLVAGEGTDTQYF. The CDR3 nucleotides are TGTGCCAGCAGCTTGGTAGCGGGAGAAGGCACAGATACGCAGTATTTT.

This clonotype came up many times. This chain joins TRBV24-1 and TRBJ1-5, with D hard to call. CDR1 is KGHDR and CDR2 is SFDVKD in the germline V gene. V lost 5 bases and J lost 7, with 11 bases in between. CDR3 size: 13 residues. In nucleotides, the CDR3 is TGTGCCACCAGTGGGGGAGGTGGCCAGCCCCAGCATTTT. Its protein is CATSGGGGQPQHF.

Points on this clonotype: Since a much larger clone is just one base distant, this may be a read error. CDR3 nucleotides: TGTGTCAGCAGCCAAGAAGTACTCGGAGCCAATGAGCAGTTCTTC. It specifies CVSSQEVLGANEQFF. The V and J genes are TRBV3-1 and TRBJ2-1; D uncertain. Germline CDR1 reads LGHDT; CDR2 reads YNNKEL (reference sequence). This CDR3 region has 15 residues.

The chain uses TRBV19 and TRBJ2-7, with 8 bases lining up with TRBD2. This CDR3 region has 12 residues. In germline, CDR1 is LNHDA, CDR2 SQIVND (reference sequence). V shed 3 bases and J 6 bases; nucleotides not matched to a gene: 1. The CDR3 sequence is CASSMGLGEQYF. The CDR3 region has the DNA TGTGCCAGTAGTATGGGACTAGGCGAGCAGTACTTC.

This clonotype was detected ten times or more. This chain's CDR3 is CASSLGTGEQYF. As DNA, the CDR3 is TGTGCCAGCAGTTTAGGGACAGGGGAGCAGTACTTC. V gene TRBV28 combines with J gene TRBJ2-7; 9 nucleotides agree with TRBD1. The CDR3 consists of 12 residues. Germline assignment: CDR1 MDHEN and CDR2 SYDVKM. V lost 2 bases to trimming and J lost 7 bases; unmatched junction nucleotides: 0.

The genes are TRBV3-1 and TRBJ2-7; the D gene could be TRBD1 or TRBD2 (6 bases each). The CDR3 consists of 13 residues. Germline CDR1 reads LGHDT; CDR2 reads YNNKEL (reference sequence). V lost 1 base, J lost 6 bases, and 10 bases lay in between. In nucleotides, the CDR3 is TGTGCCAGCAGCCAAGGTCGGGGGCTCGAGCAGTACTTC. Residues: CASSQGRGLEQYF.

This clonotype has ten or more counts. The CDR3 DNA is TGTGCCAGCAGCGACACCGGGGAGCTGTTTTTT. Its protein is CASSDTGELFF. The chain is built from TRBV6-1 and TRBJ2-2, with unresolved D. The germline gives CDR1 MNHNS, CDR2 SASEGT. V gave up 6 bases and J gave up 3 bases, with 2 bases separating them. The CDR3 runs 11 residues.

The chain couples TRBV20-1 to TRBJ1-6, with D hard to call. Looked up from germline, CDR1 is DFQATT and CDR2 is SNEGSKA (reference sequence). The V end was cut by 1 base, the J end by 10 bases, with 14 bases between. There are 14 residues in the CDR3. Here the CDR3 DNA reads TGCAGTGCTAGAGGAGGGCCCCAGCCCTCACCCCTCCACTTT. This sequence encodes CSARGGPQPSPLHF.

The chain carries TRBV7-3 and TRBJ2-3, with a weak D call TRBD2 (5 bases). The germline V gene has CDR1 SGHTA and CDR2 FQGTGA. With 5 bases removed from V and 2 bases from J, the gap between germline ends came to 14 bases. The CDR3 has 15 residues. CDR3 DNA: TGTGCCAGCAGCCCACAGTCCGGGATCACAGATACGCAGTATTTT. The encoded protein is CASSPQSGITDTQYF.

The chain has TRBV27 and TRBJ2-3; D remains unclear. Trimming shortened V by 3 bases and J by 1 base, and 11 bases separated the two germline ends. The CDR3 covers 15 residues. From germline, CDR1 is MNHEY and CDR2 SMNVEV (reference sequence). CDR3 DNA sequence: TGTGCCAGCAGTTTGTCACAGCCCGGCACAGATACGCAGTATTTT. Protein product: CASSLSQPGTDTQYF.

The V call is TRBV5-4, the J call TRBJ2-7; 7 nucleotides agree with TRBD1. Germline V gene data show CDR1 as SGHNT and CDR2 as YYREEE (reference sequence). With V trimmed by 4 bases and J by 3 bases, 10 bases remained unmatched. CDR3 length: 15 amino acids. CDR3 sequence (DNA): TGTGCCAGCAGCCCCCATTTGGGACAGTACTACGAGCAGTACTTC. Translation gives CASSPHLGQYYEQYF.

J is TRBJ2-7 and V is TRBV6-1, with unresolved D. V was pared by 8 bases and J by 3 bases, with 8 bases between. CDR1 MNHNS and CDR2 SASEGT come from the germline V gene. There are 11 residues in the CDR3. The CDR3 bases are TGTGCCAGCCTGACGGACTACGAGCAGTACTTC. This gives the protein CASLTDYEQYF.

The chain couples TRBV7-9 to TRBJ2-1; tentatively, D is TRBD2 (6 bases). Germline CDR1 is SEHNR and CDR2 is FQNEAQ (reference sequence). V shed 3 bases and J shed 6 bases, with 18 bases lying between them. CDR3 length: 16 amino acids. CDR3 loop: CASSLTLVGGGNEQFF. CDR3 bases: TGTGCCAGCAGCTTGACCCTTGTGGGAGGTGGCAATGAGCAGTTCTTC.

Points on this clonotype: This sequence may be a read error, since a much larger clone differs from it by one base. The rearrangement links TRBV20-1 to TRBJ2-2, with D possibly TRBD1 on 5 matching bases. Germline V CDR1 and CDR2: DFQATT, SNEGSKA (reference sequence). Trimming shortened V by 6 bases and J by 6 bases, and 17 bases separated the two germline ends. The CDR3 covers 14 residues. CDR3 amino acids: CSANLQQDSGELFF. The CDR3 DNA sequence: TGCAGTGCGAATCTCCAACAGGATTCCGGGGAGCTGTTTTTT.

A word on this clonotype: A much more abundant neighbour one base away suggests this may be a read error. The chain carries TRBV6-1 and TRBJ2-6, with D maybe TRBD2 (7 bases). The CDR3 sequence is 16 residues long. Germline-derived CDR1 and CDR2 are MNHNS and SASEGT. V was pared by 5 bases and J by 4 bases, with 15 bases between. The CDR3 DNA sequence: TGTGCCAGCAGTAAAGTGGGGGGGCTCGGGGCCAACGTCCTGACTTTC. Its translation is CASSKVGGLGANVLTF.

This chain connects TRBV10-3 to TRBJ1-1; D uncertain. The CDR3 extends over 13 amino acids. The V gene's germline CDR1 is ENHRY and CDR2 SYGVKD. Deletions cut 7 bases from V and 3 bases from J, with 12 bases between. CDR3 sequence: CAITREGYTEAFF. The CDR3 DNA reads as TGTGCCATCACTCGAGAGGGCTACACTGAAGCTTTCTTT.

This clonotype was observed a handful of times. CDR3 in DNA: TGTGCCAGCAGGAGCGGAGGACAGGCCTACAATGAGCAGTTCTTC. Amino acids: CASRSGGQAYNEQFF. The chain has TRBV4-2 and TRBJ2-1, with 7 bases lining up with TRBD1. The trim removed 6 bases at V and 2 bases at J, leaving 7 bases unmatched. Germline CDR1 and CDR2: LGHNA and YNFKEQ. The CDR3 contains 15 residues.